The clone carrying this T cell receptor beta chain appeared many times. Its specificity is unknown. CDR1 and CDR2 (germline): MDHEN, SYDVKM. The CDR3 spans 15 residues. The J segment lost 3 bases and the V segment lost 3 bases, leaving 5 bases of the junction unmatched. Amplification yielded TCR beta CDR3 regions, with RNA transcripts as the source. The primer set for the first-round RT-PCR of the TCR CDR3 was HTBI. TCRdb itself ran the multiplex PCR reads through MiXCR, one entry per CDR3 protein. The sample lists about 640,000 distinct CDR3 sequences, about 20% occurring once. The data were taken from a study of T cells in Graves' hyperthyroidism and ophthalmopathy. Study-level points and caveats: Among clonotypes expanded in thyroid above 0.001, most were also found in blood. Before onset, ophthalmopathy was predicted by the model a median approximately 6.5 months earlier.

Inclusion characteristics of ophthalmopathy patients comprised a Clinical Activity Score of at least 3, a NOSPECS grade of at least 4, and duration under 3 months. Patients showing uncontrolled infection, other autoimmune disease, pregnancy or lactation were ineligible. The genes are TRBV28 and TRBJ2-1, with 7 bases matching TRBD1. This TCR came from a man aged 25-45 years with Graves' ophthalmopathy. Source material: blood. In DNA, the CDR3 is TGTGCCAGCAGTTTGAGCGACAGGGTCTACAATGAGCAGTTCTTC. Encoded protein: CASSLSDRVYNEQFF.